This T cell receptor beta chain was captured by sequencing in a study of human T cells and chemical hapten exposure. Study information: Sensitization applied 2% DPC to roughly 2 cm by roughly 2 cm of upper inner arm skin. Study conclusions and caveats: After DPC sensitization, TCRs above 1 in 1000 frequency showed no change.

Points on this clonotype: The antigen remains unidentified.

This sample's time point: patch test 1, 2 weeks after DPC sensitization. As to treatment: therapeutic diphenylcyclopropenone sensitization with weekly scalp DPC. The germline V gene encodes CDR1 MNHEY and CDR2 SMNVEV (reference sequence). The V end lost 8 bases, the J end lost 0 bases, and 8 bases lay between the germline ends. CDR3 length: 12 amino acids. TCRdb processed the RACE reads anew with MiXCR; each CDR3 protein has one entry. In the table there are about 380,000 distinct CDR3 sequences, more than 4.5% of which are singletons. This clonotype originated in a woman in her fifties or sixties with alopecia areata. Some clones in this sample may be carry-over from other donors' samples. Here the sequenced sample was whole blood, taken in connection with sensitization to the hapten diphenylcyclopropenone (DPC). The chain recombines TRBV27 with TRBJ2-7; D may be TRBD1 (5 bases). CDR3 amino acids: CASQGSSYEQYF. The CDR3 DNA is TGTGCCAGCCAGGGCAGCTCCTACGAGCAGTACTTC.